This T cell receptor (beta chain) was found in a study of blood T cell repertoires in COVID-19. Study summary: PBMCs, B-cell-depleted T cells, or T cells provided the cDNA or gDNA that made up the material.

Authors' methods: Estimates of nucleated cell counts were drawn from the amplification of reference gene primers. TCRdb's table, derived via immunoSEQ multiplex PCR, lists solely in-frame clones and lacks some. The V and J calls and the clone size are those of that table, but D and trimming were determined from the DNA. The sample lists around 250,000 clones; about 86% were seen once. This CDR3 spans 12 amino acids. Trimming left V 6 bases short and J 1 base short, with 6 bases between. Of note for this clone: The sample holds other DNA sequences that translate to the same CDR3.

Sequenced: peripheral blood. This chain joins TRBV12-3 or TRBV12-4 and TRBJ1-1; D unclear. The clonotype originates from a man in his late teens or twenties with active or convalescent COVID-19. In DNA form, the CDR3 reads TGTGCCAGCAGCCCCAGGAACACTGAAGCTTTCTTT. It codes for CASSPRNTEAFF.